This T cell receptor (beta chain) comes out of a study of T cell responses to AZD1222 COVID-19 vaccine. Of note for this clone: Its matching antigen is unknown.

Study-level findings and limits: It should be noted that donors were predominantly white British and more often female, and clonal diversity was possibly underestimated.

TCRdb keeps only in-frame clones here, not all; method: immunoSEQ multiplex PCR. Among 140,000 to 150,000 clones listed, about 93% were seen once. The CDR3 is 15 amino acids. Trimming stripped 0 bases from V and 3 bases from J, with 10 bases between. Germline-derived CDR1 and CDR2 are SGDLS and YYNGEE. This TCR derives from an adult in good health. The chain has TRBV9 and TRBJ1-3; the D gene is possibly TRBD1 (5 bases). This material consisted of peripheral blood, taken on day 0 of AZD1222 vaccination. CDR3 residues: CASSVATDLGNTIYF. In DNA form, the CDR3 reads TGTGCCAGCAGCGTAGCGACAGATCTTGGAAACACCATATATTTT.